This T cell receptor beta chain is from a study of blood T cell repertoires in COVID-19. Background on the study: T cells, B-cell-depleted T cells, or PBMCs supplied cDNA or gDNA.

Generated by immunoSEQ multiplex PCR, the TCRdb table keeps only in-frame clones and is missing some. In the table there are 55,000 to 80,000 clones, roughly 87% of which are singletons. The V gene's germline CDR1 is MNHEY and CDR2 SVGEGT. V gave up 2 bases and J gave up 8 bases; unmatched junction bases: 4. The CDR3 sequence is 15 residues long. The rearrangement uses TRBV6-2 or TRBV6-3 and TRBJ2-1; 12 positions match TRBD1. The source material was peripheral blood. This clonotype was obtained from a man aged 50 or older with acute or convalescent COVID-19. This chain's CDR3 is CASSYVGTGGHEQFF. The CDR3 DNA follows: TGTGCCAGCAGTTACGTAGGGACAGGGGGCCATGAGCAGTTCTTC.